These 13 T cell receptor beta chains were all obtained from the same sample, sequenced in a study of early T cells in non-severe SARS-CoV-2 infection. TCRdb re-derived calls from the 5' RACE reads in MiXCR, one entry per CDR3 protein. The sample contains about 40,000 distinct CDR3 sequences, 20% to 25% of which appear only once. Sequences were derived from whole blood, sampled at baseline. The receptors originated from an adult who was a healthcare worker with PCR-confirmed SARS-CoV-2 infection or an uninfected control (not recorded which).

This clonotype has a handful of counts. The CDR3 DNA reads TGTGCCTGGAGTGTGAAATTTTACGGACTCCGCCACACCTTC. This translates into CAWSVKFYGLRHTF. This rearrangement joins TRBV30 to TRBJ1-2, with unresolved D. The CDR3 is 14 residues long. Trimming took off 0 bases at V and 12 bases at J, with 20 bases between the two ends. Looked up from germline, CDR1 is GTSNPN and CDR2 is SVGIG (reference sequence).

In DNA form, the CDR3 reads TGTGCCAGCAGCTACCACCCGGGGGGAGGATGGGTCTCCTACAATGAGCAGTTCTTC. Protein product: CASSYHPGGGWVSYNEQFF. This chain joins TRBV7-9 and TRBJ2-1; 7 bases map to TRBD2. This CDR3 has 19 residues. Germline V gene lookup returns CDR1 SEHNR and CDR2 FQNEAQ (reference sequence). The junction had 15 bases not matched to a gene; V was cut back by 4 bases and J by 0 bases.

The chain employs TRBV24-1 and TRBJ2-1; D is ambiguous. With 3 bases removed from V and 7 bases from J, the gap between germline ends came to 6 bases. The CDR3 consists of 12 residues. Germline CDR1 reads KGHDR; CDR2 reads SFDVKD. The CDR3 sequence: CATSDSDNEQFF. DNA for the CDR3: TGTGCCACCAGTGATAGCGATAATGAGCAGTTCTTC.

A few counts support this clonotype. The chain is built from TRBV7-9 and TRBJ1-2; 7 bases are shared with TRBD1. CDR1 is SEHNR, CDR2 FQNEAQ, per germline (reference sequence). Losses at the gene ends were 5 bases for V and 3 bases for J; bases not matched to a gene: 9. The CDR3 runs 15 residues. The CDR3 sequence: CASSPRGLEDYGYTF. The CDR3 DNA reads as TGTGCCAGCAGCCCGAGGGGGCTTGAGGACTATGGCTACACCTTC.

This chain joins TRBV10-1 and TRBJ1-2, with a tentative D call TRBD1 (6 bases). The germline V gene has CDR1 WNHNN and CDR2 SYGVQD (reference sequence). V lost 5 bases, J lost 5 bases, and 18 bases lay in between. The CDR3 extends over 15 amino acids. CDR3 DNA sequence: TGCGCCAGCAGTCTAGATCGTCAGGGGAAGTATGGCTACACCTTC. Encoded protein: CASSLDRQGKYGYTF.

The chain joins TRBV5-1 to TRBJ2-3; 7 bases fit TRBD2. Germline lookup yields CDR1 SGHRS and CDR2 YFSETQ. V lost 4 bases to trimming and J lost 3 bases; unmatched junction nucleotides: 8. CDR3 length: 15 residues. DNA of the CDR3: TGCGCCAGCAGCCCCCTGTGGGGGGGGACAGATACGCAGTATTTT. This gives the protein CASSPLWGGTDTQYF.

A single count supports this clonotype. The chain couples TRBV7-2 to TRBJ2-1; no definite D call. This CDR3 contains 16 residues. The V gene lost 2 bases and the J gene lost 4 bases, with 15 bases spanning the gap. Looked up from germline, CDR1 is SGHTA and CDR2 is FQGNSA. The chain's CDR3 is CASSLPLFEEYNEQFF. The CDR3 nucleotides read TGTGCCAGCAGCTTACCACTCTTCGAAGAATACAATGAGCAGTTCTTC.

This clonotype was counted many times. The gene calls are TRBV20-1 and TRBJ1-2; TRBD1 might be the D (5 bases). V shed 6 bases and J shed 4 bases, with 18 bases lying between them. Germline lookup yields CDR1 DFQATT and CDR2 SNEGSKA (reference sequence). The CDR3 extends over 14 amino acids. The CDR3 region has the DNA TGCAGTGCACACCACAGGCTTCCTGCCTATGGCTACACCTTC. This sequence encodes CSAHHRLPAYGYTF.

The CDR3, as DNA: TGCAGTGCTCGGACAGTGAGCTCCTACAATGAGCAGTTCTTC. Its protein product is CSARTVSSYNEQFF. This chain connects TRBV20-1 to TRBJ2-1; D possibly corresponds to TRBD1 (6 bases). The CDR3 length is 14 residues. Germline CDR1 reads DFQATT; CDR2 reads SNEGSKA (reference sequence). V lost 5 bases and J 0 bases, leaving 11 bases between the germline ends.

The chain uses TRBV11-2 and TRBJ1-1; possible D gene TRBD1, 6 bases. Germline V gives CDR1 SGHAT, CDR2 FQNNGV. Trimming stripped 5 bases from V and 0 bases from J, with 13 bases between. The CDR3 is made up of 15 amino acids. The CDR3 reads CASSRRGGLNTEAFF. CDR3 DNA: TGTGCCAGCAGCCGACGGGGGGGCCTGAACACTGAAGCTTTCTTT.

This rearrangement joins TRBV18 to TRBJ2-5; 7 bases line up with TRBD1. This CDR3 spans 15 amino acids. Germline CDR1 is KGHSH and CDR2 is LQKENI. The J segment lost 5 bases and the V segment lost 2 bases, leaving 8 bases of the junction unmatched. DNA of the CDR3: TGTGCCAGCTCACCAAACCAGGGGGAAGGGGAGACCCAGTACTTC. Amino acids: CASSPNQGEGETQYF.

The CDR3 DNA reads TGTGCCAGCAGCTTGGGGGGAAATTACTACGAGCAGTACTTC. Amino acid sequence: CASSLGGNYYEQYF. This chain links TRBV11-3 with TRBJ2-7; TRBD2 might be the D (6 bases). V dropped 3 bases and J dropped 3 bases, with 12 bases sitting between them. Germline assignment: CDR1 SGHNT and CDR2 YENEEA. The CDR3 is 14 amino acids.

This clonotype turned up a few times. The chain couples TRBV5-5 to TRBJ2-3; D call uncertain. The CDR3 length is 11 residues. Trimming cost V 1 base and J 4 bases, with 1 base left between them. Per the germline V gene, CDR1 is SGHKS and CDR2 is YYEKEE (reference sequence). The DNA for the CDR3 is TGTGCCAGCAGCTTGCCAGATACGCAGTATTTT. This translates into CASSLPDTQYF.